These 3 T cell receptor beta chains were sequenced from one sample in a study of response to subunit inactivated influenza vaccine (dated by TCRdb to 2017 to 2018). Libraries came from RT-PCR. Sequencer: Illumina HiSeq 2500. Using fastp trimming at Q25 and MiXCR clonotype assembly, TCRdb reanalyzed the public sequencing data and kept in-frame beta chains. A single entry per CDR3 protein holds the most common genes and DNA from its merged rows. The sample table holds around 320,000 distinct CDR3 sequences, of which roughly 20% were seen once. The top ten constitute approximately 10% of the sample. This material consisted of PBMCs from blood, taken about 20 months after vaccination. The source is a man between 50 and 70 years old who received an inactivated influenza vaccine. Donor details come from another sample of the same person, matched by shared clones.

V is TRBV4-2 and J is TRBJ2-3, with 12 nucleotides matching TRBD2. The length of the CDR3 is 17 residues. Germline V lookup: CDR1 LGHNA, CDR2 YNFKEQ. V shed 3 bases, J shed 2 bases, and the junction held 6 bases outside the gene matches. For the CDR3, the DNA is TGTGCCAGCAGCCACCGGGGACTAGCGGGTTCCACAGATACGCAGTATTTT. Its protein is CASSHRGLAGSTDTQYF.

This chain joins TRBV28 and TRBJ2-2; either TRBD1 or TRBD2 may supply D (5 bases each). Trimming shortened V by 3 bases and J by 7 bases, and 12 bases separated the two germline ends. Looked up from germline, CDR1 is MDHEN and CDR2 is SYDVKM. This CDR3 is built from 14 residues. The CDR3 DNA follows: TGTGCCAGCAGTTTTGGGACCCATAACGGGGAGCTGTTTTTT. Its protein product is CASSFGTHNGELFF. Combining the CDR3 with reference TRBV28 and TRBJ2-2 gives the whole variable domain DVKVTQSSRYLVKRTGEKVFLECVQDMDHENMFWYRQDPGLGLRLIYFSYDVKMKEKGDIPEGYSVSREKKERFSLILESASTNQTSMYLCASSFGTHNGELFFGEGSRLTVL.

The CDR3 nucleotides read TGCAGCGTTGACCAAACAGGGGGGAACACTGAAGCTTTCTTT. Protein product: CSVDQTGGNTEAFF. The genes are TRBV29-1 and TRBJ1-1, with TRBD1 matching over 8 bases. The germline V gene has CDR1 SQVTM and CDR2 ANQGSEA. J gave up 1 base and V 3 bases, and 4 bases lay outside the gene matches. The CDR3 consists of 14 residues.